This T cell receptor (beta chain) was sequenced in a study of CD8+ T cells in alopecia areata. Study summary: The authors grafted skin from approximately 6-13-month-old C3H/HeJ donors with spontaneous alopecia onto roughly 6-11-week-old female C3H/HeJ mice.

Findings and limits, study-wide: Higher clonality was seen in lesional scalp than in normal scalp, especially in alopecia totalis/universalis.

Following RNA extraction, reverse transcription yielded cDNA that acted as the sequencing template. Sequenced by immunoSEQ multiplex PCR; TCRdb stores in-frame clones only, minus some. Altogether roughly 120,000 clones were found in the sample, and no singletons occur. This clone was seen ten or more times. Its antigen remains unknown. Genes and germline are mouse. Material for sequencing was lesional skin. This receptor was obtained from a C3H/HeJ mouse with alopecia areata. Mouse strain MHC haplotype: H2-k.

Partial CDR3 DNA: TGTGCCAGCAGACGGGACAGGGACTCC. Translated: CASRRDRDS. The full CDR3 sequence reads CASRRDRDSDYTF. The V and J genes are TRBV13-3 and TRBJ1-2, with TRBD1 identical over 9 bases. The sequence runs out 4 residues before the end of the CDR3; the remainder is reconstructed from the germline J gene. The length of the CDR3 is 13 residues. From germline, CDR1 is NNHDY and CDR2 SYVADS. J gave up 3 bases and V 5 bases, and 2 bases lay outside the gene matches.